The entry below gives a single T cell receptor beta chain sequence along with its context. Antigen specificity is unknown. Sequenced by immunoSEQ multiplex PCR; TCRdb stores in-frame clones only, minus some. The sample has around 23,000 clones, roughly three quarters seen once; the top ten hold over 8%. V trimming: 6 bases; J trimming: 5 bases; junction bases outside the gene matches: 6. Germline CDR1 is LNHDA and CDR2 is SQIVND (reference sequence). The CDR3 consists of 15 residues. Ahead of sequencing, the ViraFEST assay grew antigen-specific CD4+ T cells using viral peptide pools. Culture proceeded for more than 8 days, and CD4+ T cells were then isolated. The vaccine given was either BNT162b2 or mRNA-1273, in two doses. For each well, some 1.9 million PBMC were cultured with 10 IU/ml IL-2 and roughly 10 ug/ml peptides. A half-medium replacement with IL-2 medium was carried out on days 3 and 7. This specimen belongs to a study of vaccination effects on CD4 cells after COVID-19.

This receptor was identified in a human donor who received a COVID-19 vaccine. The gene calls are TRBV19 and TRBJ2-3, with 12 bases that match TRBD2. The sample consisted of CD4+ T cells from PBMCs cultured with HCoV-229E spike peptides, taken after COVID-19 vaccination. The CDR3 spells CASRGLAGGRDTQYF. CDR3 DNA: TGTGCCAGTAGAGGGCTAGCGGGGGGGCGAGATACGCAGTATTTT.